The 27 T cell receptor beta chains given below trace back to one sample, sequenced in a study of radiotherapy plus CTLA-4 blockade in lung cancer. Sequenced by immunoSEQ multiplex PCR; TCRdb stores in-frame clones only, minus some. The top ten hold about 2.9% of the sample, which has 56,000 or so clones, more than 60% seen once. The sequenced sample was peripheral blood, obtained from a patient treated with radiotherapy plus ipilimumab. These TCRs come from a human donor with non-small cell lung cancer who had a partial response to radiotherapy plus ipilimumab.

This clone is a singleton in its sample. The chain combines TRBV7-2 with TRBJ2-5; D uncertain. This CDR3 contains 14 residues. V was pared by 7 bases and J by 2 bases, with 14 bases between. CDR1 and CDR2 (germline): SGHTA, FQGNSA. The CDR3 sequence: CASTLRTEQETQYF. The CDR3 region has the DNA TGTGCCAGCACCCTTAGAACAGAACAAGAGACCCAGTACTTC.

The J gene is TRBJ2-7, the V gene TRBV7-9; D is uncertain. The germline CDR1 and CDR2 sequences are SEHNR and FQNEAQ (reference sequence). This CDR3 comprises 15 residues. V gave up 4 bases and J gave up 0 bases, with 13 bases separating them. CDR3 region: CASSSTEKSSYEQYF. CDR3 bases: TGTGCCAGCAGCTCTACAGAGAAGAGCTCCTACGAGCAGTACTTC. Full variable domain (missing parts from reference TRBV7-9 and TRBJ2-7): DTGVSQNPRHKITKRGQNVTFRCDPISEHNRLYWYRQTLGQGPEFLTYFQNEAQLEKSRLLSDRFSAERPKGSFSTLEIQRTEQGDSAMYLCASSSTEKSSYEQYFGPGTRLTVT.

The chain couples TRBV6-1 to TRBJ2-1, with D perhaps matching TRBD1 (5 bases). V was trimmed by 5 bases and J by 4 bases, leaving 12 bases between them. CDR1 and CDR2 (germline): MNHNS, SASEGT. There are 14 residues in the CDR3. The CDR3 is CASSLNRLYNEQFF. CDR3 DNA: TGTGCCAGCAGTCTCAACAGGTTATACAATGAGCAGTTCTTC.

This clone was seen only a few times. The CDR3 nucleotides are TGTGCCAGCAGTTCGAACTATGGCTACACCTTC. Its protein is CASSSNYGYTF. The chain couples TRBV28 to TRBJ1-2; D remains unclear. Looked up from germline, CDR1 is MDHEN and CDR2 is SYDVKM. This CDR3 is 11 amino acids long. With 4 bases removed from V and 2 bases from J, the gap between germline ends came to 2 bases.

This clone was seen a handful of times. The chain joins TRBV6-4 to TRBJ1-4; 9 nucleotides align to TRBD1. V gave up 2 bases and J gave up 7 bases; unmatched junction bases: 17. Looked up from germline, CDR1 is MRHNA and CDR2 is SNTAGT. The CDR3 runs to 19 residues. Here the CDR3 DNA reads TGTGCCAGCAGTGACCCCCCGGGACAGGGCTTAACTAGGCGTGAAAAACTGTTTTTT. This codes for CASSDPPGQGLTRREKLFF.

V and J are TRBV5-1 and TRBJ1-6; the match to TRBD1 covers 9 bases. Germline trimming cut 0 bases from V and 10 bases from J; bases unmatched to any gene: 5. Germline lookup yields CDR1 SGHRS and CDR2 YFSETQ. The CDR3 runs to 15 residues. The CDR3 DNA is TGCGCCAGCAGCTTGGCCAACAGGGGGCTATCACCCCTCCACTTT. It codes for CASSLANRGLSPLHF. Supplemented by reference TRBV5-1 and TRBJ1-6, the full variable domain reads KAGVTQTPRYLIKTRGQQVTLSCSPISGHRSVSWYQQTPGQGLQFLFEYFSETQRNKGNFPGRFSGRQFSNSRSEMNVSTLELGDSALYLCASSLANRGLSPLHFGNGTRLTVT.

The J gene is TRBJ2-7, the V gene TRBV25-1, with TRBD1 matching over 9 bases. The CDR3 spans 15 residues. CDR1 is MGHDK and CDR2 is SYGVNS in the germline V gene. V shed 5 bases and J 1 base; nucleotides not matched to a gene: 6. The CDR3 DNA reads TGTGCCAGCAGTAGCCGGGACAGGGAATCCTACGAGCAGTACTTC. This sequence encodes CASSSRDRESYEQYF.

The J gene is TRBJ1-2, the V gene TRBV5-6; TRBD1 matches 8 bases. CDR1 is SGHDT and CDR2 is YYEEEE in the germline V gene. Trimming cost V 4 bases and J 4 bases; bases outside gene matches: 3. CDR3 length equals 13 residues. As DNA, the CDR3 is TGTGCCAGCAGCCCAGACAGGGGCTATGGCTACACCTTC. Its translation: CASSPDRGYGYTF.

There are a few counts of this clone. The chain combines TRBV6-6 with TRBJ1-2; 8 bases are a match to TRBD1. Germline CDR1 is MNHNY and CDR2 is SVGAGI (reference sequence). The V segment lost 2 bases and the J segment 4 bases; nucleotides outside the gene matches: 6. The CDR3 sequence is 15 residues long. In nucleotides, the CDR3 is TGTGCCAGCAGTTACATGCAGGGGGCTAGCTATGGCTACACCTTC. It specifies CASSYMQGASYGYTF.

The chain has TRBV5-1 and TRBJ2-3; D possibly corresponds to TRBD2 (7 bases). CDR3 length: 14 amino acids. Trimming shortened V by 1 base and J by 5 bases, and 11 bases separated the two germline ends. Germline lookup yields CDR1 SGHRS and CDR2 YFSETQ. This CDR3 reads CASSLPGGQDTQYF. As DNA, the CDR3 is TGCGCCAGCAGCTTGCCGGGGGGCCAAGATACGCAGTATTTT.

With respect to this clone: The identical CDR3 is also encoded by other nucleotide sequences in the sample. J is TRBJ2-5 and V is TRBV29-1, with 9 bases identical to TRBD1. The trim removed 2 bases at V and 1 base at J, leaving 5 bases unmatched. The germline V gene encodes CDR1 SQVTM and CDR2 ANQGSEA. CDR3 length: 15 residues. CDR3 residues: CSVERTGVFQETQYF. As DNA, the CDR3 is TGCAGCGTTGAAAGGACAGGGGTTTTCCAAGAGACCCAGTACTTC.

The chain joins TRBV2 to TRBJ2-3; D gene unclear. The V end was cut by 3 bases, the J end by 4 bases, with 8 bases between. This CDR3 is 13 amino acids long. The germline V gene encodes CDR1 SNHLY and CDR2 FYNNEI. The CDR3 region is CASSEGTSDTQYF. CDR3 coding DNA: TGTGCCAGCAGTGAGGGCACCTCAGATACGCAGTATTTT.

This clone was detected only a few times. The chain carries TRBV2 and TRBJ1-2; D is undetermined. This CDR3 has 13 residues. The germline gives CDR1 SNHLY, CDR2 FYNNEI. V was trimmed by 3 bases and J by 5 bases, leaving 10 bases between them. CDR3 region: CASSEEQIYGYTF. The CDR3 DNA follows: TGTGCCAGCAGTGAGGAACAGATATATGGCTACACCTTC.

This chain links TRBV7-6 with TRBJ2-3; a weak D match, TRBD2 (6 bases). This CDR3 contains 16 residues. From germline, CDR1 is SGHVS and CDR2 FNYEAQ. Trimming stripped 1 base from V and 2 bases from J, with 13 bases between. CDR3 DNA sequence: TGTGCCAGCAGCTTAGAGGTGGGGGAGGTCACAGATACGCAGTATTTT. Amino acids: CASSLEVGEVTDTQYF.

The chain employs TRBV5-4 and TRBJ1-2, with D perhaps matching TRBD1 (6 bases). The length of the CDR3 is 16 residues. Germline values: CDR1 SGHNT, CDR2 YYREEE (reference sequence). With 3 bases removed from V and 1 base from J, the gap between germline ends came to 16 bases. CDR3 residues: CASSSGLKGVNYGYTF. The CDR3 coding sequence is TGTGCCAGCAGCTCCGGACTCAAGGGGGTTAACTATGGCTACACCTTC.

The chain uses TRBV6-1 and TRBJ2-7, with 8 bases that match TRBD1. The J segment lost 2 bases and the V segment lost 6 bases, leaving 9 bases of the junction unmatched. Germline V gene data show CDR1 as MNHNS and CDR2 as SASEGT. The length of the CDR3 is 15 residues. The CDR3 sequence is CASSAVTGVPYEQYF. The CDR3 DNA is TGTGCCAGCAGCGCCGTGACAGGGGTTCCCTACGAGCAGTACTTC.

The chain has TRBV7-3 and TRBJ2-7; D possibly corresponds to TRBD1 (6 bases). V lost 4 bases, J lost 7 bases, and 17 bases lay in between. This CDR3 contains 14 residues. CDR1 and CDR2 from the germline V gene are SGHTA and FQGTGA. CDR3 sequence reads: CASSSEHRVGEQYF. The DNA for the CDR3 is TGTGCCAGCAGCTCCGAACACAGGGTCGGGGAGCAGTACTTC.

This chain links TRBV27 with TRBJ1-6; 8 nucleotides match TRBD1. The CDR3 is made up of 15 amino acids. Looked up from germline, CDR1 is MNHEY and CDR2 is SMNVEV (reference sequence). Trimming at V came to 4 bases and at J to 11 bases, leaving 10 bases not matched to a gene. The CDR3 region has the DNA TGTGCCAGCAGTTCACGGGACAGGAGAGATACACCCCTCCACTTT. It codes for CASSSRDRRDTPLHF.

This chain uses TRBV6-5 with TRBJ1-6; TRBD1 aligns across 10 bases. Germline V gene lookup returns CDR1 MNHEY and CDR2 SVGAGI. The CDR3 totals 16 residues. V dropped 0 bases and J dropped 7; count of bases not matched to a gene: 3. The DNA of the CDR3 is TGTGCCAGCAGTTACTCGACAGGGGGCGGGAATTCACCCCTCCACTTT. This encodes CASSYSTGGGNSPLHF.

J is TRBJ2-7 and V is TRBV11-2, with D possibly matching TRBD2 (6 bases). This CDR3 has 14 amino acids. V shed 1 base and J shed 6 bases, with 13 bases lying between them. Per the germline V gene, CDR1 is SGHAT and CDR2 is FQNNGV. The CDR3 region is CASSLGYGGLEQYF. In DNA, the CDR3 is TGTGCCAGCAGCTTAGGATACGGGGGTCTCGAGCAGTACTTC.

The chain is built from TRBV19 and TRBJ2-7, with D uncertain. Trimming cost V 8 bases and J 0 bases, with 11 bases left between them. This CDR3 contains 13 residues. Germline CDR1 reads LNHDA; CDR2 reads SQIVND (reference sequence). The CDR3 loop reads CASRHFRSYEQYF. In DNA form, the CDR3 reads TGTGCCAGTCGACATTTCCGCTCCTACGAGCAGTACTTC.

This clone was seen once. The CDR3 DNA sequence: TGTGCCAGCGCCCTGTCAGGGGGCAACACTGAAGCTTTCTTT. It is translated as CASALSGGNTEAFF. The chain uses TRBV7-3 and TRBJ1-1; 8 bases map to TRBD1. This CDR3 contains 14 residues. CDR1 is SGHTA and CDR2 is FQGTGA in the germline V gene. V dropped 8 bases and J dropped 2; count of bases not matched to a gene: 7.

V is TRBV11-2 and J is TRBJ1-1, with D hard to call. CDR1 is SGHAT and CDR2 is FQNNGV in the germline V gene. The CDR3 spans 11 residues. Trimming pared 7 bases from V and 4 bases from J, leaving 7 bases between. The CDR3 bases are TGTGCCAGCACCAGTGGCACTGAAGCTTTCTTT. This gives the protein CASTSGTEAFF.

This chain links TRBV28 with TRBJ1-4; perhaps TRBD1 as D (6 bases). The CDR3 runs 12 residues. Germline CDR1 reads MDHEN; CDR2 reads SYDVKM. V lost 7 bases and J 10 bases, leaving 13 bases between the germline ends. CDR3 nucleotides: TGTGCCAGCAAAGGGGGACGGGGAAAACTGTTTTTT. Translated: CASKGGRGKLFF. Combining the CDR3 with reference TRBV28 and TRBJ1-4 gives the whole variable domain DVKVTQSSRYLVKRTGEKVFLECVQDMDHENMFWYRQDPGLGLRLIYFSYDVKMKEKGDIPEGYSVSREKKERFSLILESASTNQTSMYLCASKGGRGKLFFGSGTQLSVL.

The chain carries TRBV7-9 and TRBJ2-7; TRBD1 matches 9 bases. The germline V gene has CDR1 SEHNR and CDR2 FQNEAQ (reference sequence). The V gene end was trimmed by 4 bases and the J gene end by 3 bases; junction bases not matched to a gene: 7. The length of the CDR3 is 15 residues. The CDR3, as DNA: TGTGCCAGCAGCTCCCTAGGACAGGGGTACTACGAGCAGTACTTC. Translated, it gives CASSSLGQGYYEQYF.

The chain employs TRBV5-1 and TRBJ1-1; the D gene is possibly TRBD1 (6 bases). Germline V gene sequence: CDR1 SGHRS, CDR2 YFSETQ. V shed 2 bases and J shed 8 bases, with 19 bases lying between them. The CDR3 loop spans 15 amino acids. Written as DNA, the CDR3 is TGCGCCAGCAGCTTTTTCGGACAGAGTCTAATGGAAGCTTTCTTT. Protein product: CASSFFGQSLMEAFF.

This rearrangement joins TRBV28 to TRBJ1-5; 7 bases map to TRBD1. Germline V gene lookup returns CDR1 MDHEN and CDR2 SYDVKM. The V segment lost 2 bases and the J segment 2 bases; nucleotides outside the gene matches: 3. The CDR3 extends over 15 amino acids. As DNA, the CDR3 is TGTGCCAGCAGTTTAGATCAGGGGGGCAATCAGCCCCAGCATTTT. Protein product: CASSLDQGGNQPQHF. The full variable domain, with the rest looked up from reference TRBV28 and TRBJ1-5, is DVKVTQSSRYLVKRTGEKVFLECVQDMDHENMFWYRQDPGLGLRLIYFSYDVKMKEKGDIPEGYSVSREKKERFSLILESASTNQTSMYLCASSLDQGGNQPQHFGDGTRLSIL.